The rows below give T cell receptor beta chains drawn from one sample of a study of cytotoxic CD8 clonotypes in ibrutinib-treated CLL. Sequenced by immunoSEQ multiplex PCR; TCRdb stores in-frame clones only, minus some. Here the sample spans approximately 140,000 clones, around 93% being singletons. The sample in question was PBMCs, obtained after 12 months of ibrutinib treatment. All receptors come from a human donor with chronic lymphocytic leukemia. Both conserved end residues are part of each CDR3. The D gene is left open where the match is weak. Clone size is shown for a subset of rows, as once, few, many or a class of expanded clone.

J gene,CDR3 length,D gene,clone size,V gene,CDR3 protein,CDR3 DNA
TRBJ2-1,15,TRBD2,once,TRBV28,CASSAGLAGNNEQFF,TGTGCCAGCAGTGCGGGACTAGCGGGAAACAATGAGCAGTTCTTC
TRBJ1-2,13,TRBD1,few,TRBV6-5,CASSLTGGNGYTF,TGTGCCAGCAGCCTGACAGGGGGCAATGGCTACACCTTC
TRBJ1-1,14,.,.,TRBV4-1,CASSQVLGATEAFF,TGCGCCAGCAGCCAAGTCCTGGGGGCCACTGAAGCTTTCTTT
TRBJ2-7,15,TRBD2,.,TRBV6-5,CASSYGSSGTPRLYF,TGTGCCAGCAGTTACGGGTCTAGCGGGACCCCCCGGCTGTACTTC
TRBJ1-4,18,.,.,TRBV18,CASSPPSLLGAANEKLFF,TGTGCCAGCTCACCACCGAGTTTGTTGGGGGCAGCTAATGAAAAACTGTTTTTT
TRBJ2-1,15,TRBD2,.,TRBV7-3,CASSLGVAGVRKQFF,TGTGCCAGCAGCCTAGGGGTGGCGGGAGTGAGGAAGCAGTTCTTC
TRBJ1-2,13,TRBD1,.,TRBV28,CASSSGGRYGYTF,TGTGCCAGCAGTTCAGGGGGGCGGTATGGCTACACCTTC
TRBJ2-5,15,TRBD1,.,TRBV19,CASRQPGQAGQTQYF,TGTGCCAGTAGGCAACCGGGACAGGCAGGGCAGACCCAGTACTTC
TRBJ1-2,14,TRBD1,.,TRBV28,CASSLYPQGGGYTF,TGTGCCAGCAGTTTATATCCGCAGGGGGGTGGCTACACCTTC
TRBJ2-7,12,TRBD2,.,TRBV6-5,CASRRESGEQYF,TGTGCCAGCAGGCGGGAGAGCGGGGAGCAGTACTTC
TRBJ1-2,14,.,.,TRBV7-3,CASSPRTDARGYTF,TGTGCCAGCAGCCCACGGACGGATGCTAGGGGCTACACCTTC
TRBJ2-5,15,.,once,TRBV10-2,CASSELYRVEETQYF,TGCGCCAGCAGTGAGTTGTACAGAGTGGAGGAGACCCAGTACTTC
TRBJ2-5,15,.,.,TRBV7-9,CASSRERKTMETQYF,TGTGCCAGCAGCCGGGAGAGAAAAACGATGGAGACCCAGTACTTC
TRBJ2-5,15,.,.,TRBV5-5,CASSLDILEGETQYF,TGTGCCAGCAGCTTGGACATCCTAGAGGGAGAGACCCAGTACTTC
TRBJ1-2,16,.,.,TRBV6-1,CASSQAVSYSNYGYTF,TGTGCCAGCAGTCAAGCGGTGTCCTATTCCAACTATGGCTACACCTTC
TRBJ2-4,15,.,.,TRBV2,CASSEGGLAKNIQYF,TGTGCCAGCAGTGAGGGGGGCCTAGCCAAAAACATTCAGTACTTC
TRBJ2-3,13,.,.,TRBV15,CATSRDFTDTQYF,TGTGCCACCAGCAGAGATTTTACAGATACGCAGTATTTT
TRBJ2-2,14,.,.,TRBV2,CASSEYWTTGELFF,TGTGCCAGCAGTGAATATTGGACCACCGGGGAGCTGTTTTTT
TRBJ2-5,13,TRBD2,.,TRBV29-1,CSDRTSGIRTQYF,TGCAGCGATCGGACTAGCGGGATTAGGACCCAGTACTTC
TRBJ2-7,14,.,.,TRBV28,CASSRPSTAYEQYF,TGTGCCAGCAGTCGCCCCTCGACAGCCTACGAGCAGTACTTC
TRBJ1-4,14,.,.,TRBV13,CASSPPGAQQKLFF,TGTGCCAGCAGCCCCCCCGGGGCCCAGCAAAAACTGTTTTTT
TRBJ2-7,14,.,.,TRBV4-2,CASSQPGSSYEQYF,TGTGCCAGCAGCCAACCGGGGAGCTCCTACGAGCAGTACTTC
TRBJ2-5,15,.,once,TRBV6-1,CASSPKGVSQETQYF,TGTGCCAGCAGTCCAAAGGGAGTATCCCAAGAGACCCAGTACTTC
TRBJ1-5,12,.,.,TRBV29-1,CSVGEGVQPQHF,TGCAGCGTTGGGGAGGGAGTCCAGCCCCAGCATTTT
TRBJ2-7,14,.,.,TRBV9,CASSVWGGEDEQYF,TGTGCCAGCAGCGTATGGGGGGGCGAAGACGAGCAGTACTTC
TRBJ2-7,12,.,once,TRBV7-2,CASSLETYEQYF,TGTGCCAGCAGCTTAGAAACCTACGAGCAGTACTTC
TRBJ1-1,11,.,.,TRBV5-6,CASSGSTEAFF,TGTGCCAGCAGCGGCAGTACTGAAGCTTTCTTT
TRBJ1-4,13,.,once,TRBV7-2,CASSFQGSEKLFF,TGTGCCAGCAGCTTTCAGGGATCTGAAAAACTGTTTTTT
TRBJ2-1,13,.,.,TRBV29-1,CSVEDLTNNEQFF,TGCAGCGTTGAAGATCTTACCAACAATGAGCAGTTCTTC
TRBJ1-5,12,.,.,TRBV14,CASSRQNQPQHF,TGTGCCAGCAGCCGACAGAATCAGCCCCAGCATTTT
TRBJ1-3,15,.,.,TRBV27,CASSSPTKTGNTIYF,TGTGCCAGCAGTTCCCCGACAAAGACTGGAAACACCATATATTTT
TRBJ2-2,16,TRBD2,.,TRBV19,CASSIPTSGSSGELFF,TGTGCCAGTAGTATCCCGACTAGCGGGAGTTCCGGGGAGCTGTTTTTT
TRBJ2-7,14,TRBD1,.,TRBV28,CASRTGGAPYEQYF,TGTGCCAGCCGGACAGGGGGCGCGCCCTACGAGCAGTACTTC
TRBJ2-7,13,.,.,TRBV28,CASSLSPRYEQYF,TGTGCCAGCAGTTTATCCCCTCGCTACGAGCAGTACTTC
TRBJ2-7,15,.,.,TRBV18,CASSPPGTEAYEQYF,TGTGCCAGCTCACCACCCGGGACGGAGGCCTACGAGCAGTACTTC